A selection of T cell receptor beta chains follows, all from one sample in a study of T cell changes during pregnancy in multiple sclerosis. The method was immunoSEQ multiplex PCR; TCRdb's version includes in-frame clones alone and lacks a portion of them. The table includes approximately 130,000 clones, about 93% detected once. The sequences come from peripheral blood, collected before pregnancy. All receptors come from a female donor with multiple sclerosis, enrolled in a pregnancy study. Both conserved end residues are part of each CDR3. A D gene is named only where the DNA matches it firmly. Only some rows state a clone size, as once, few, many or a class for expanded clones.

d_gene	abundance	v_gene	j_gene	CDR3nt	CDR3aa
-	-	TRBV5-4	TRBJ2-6	TGTGCCAGCAGCTTGATACGAGCTGGGGCCAACGTCCTGACTTTC	CASSLIRAGANVLTF
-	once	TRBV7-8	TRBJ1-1	TGTGCCAGCATAGGTAGCGGCACTGAAGCTTTCTTT	CASIGSGTEAFF
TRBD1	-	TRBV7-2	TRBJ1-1	TGTGCCAGCAGCTCACAGGGGCGCAGGACTGAAGCTTTCTTT	CASSSQGRRTEAFF
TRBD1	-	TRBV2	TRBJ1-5	TGTGCCAGCAGTCCCGGGACAGGCCTTCCAATCAATCAGCCCCAGCATTTT	CASSPGTGLPINQPQHF
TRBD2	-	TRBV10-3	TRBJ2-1	TGTGCCATTCGACTAGCGGGAGGCAATGAGCAGTTCTTC	CAIRLAGGNEQFF
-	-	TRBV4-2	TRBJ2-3	TGTGCCAGCAGCCAAGAAGCAAGGGGGTACGGGGATACGCAGTATTTT	CASSQEARGYGDTQYF
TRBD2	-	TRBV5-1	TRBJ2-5	TGCGCCAGCAGCTTGCGGGTAGCGGGTGGCCGGTCGGAGACCCAGTACTTC	CASSLRVAGGRSETQYF
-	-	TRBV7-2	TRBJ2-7	TGTGCCAGCAGCTTAGACAGGACACGCACCTACGAGCAGTACTTC	CASSLDRTRTYEQYF
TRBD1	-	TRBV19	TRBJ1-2	TGTGCCAGTAGTCTTACACAGGGGACGGGGTATGGCTACACCTTC	CASSLTQGTGYGYTF
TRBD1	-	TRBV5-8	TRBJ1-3	TGTGCCAGCAGCTCGACAGGGTACTCCGGAAACACCATATATTTT	CASSSTGYSGNTIYF
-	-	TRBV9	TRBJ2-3	TGTGCCAGCAGCGGTCTCAGCGCAGATACGCAGTATTTT	CASSGLSADTQYF
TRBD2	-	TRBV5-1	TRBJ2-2	TGCGCCAGCAGCACAGGACTAGCGAGGGACACCGGGGAGCTGTTTTTT	CASSTGLARDTGELFF
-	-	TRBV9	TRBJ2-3	TGTGCCAGCAGCGTAACCCATTTACCGGAGGGTACGCAGTATTTT	CASSVTHLPEGTQYF
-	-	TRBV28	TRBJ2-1	TGTGCCAGCAGTTTATCGGGCAATGAGCAGTTCTTC	CASSLSGNEQFF
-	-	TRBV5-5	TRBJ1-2	TGTGCCAGCAGCTTAAAGGAAGGACAGATTTCTAACTATGGCTACACCTTC	CASSLKEGQISNYGYTF
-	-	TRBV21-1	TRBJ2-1	TGTGCCAGCCCGCTCCGGGACAGGTGGTACAATGAGCAGTTCTTC	CASPLRDRWYNEQFF
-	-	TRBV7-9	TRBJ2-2	TGTGCCAGCAGCTTCGGACTGTCGAGCACCGGGGAGCTGTTTTTT	CASSFGLSSTGELFF
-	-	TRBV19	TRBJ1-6	TGTGCCAGTGGGGGGTACGGAGGAAGCAATTCACCCCTCCACTTT	CASGGYGGSNSPLHF
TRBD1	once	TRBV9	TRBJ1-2	TGTGCCAGCAGCGTTCAGGGGGCGAACTATGGCTACACCTTC	CASSVQGANYGYTF
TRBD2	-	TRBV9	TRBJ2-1	TGTGCCAGCAGCATCGGACTAGCGGGAGGGGATGAGCAGTTCTTC	CASSIGLAGGDEQFF
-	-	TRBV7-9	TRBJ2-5	TGTGCCAGCAGCTTCGCCGGACAGAGTGAAGAGACCCAGTACTTC	CASSFAGQSEETQYF
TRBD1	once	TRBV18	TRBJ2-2	TGTGCCAGCTCACCGAGACAGGGTGCGGCCGGGGAGCTGTTTTTT	CASSPRQGAAGELFF
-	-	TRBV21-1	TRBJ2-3	TGTGCCAGCAGAAAAACCGAGGGCGGCGGGAGGGCCCAGGATACGCAGTATTTT	CASRKTEGGGRAQDTQYF
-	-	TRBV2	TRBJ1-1	TGTGCCAGCAGTGATCCCACGGGATCCCCTGAAGCTTTCTTT	CASSDPTGSPEAFF
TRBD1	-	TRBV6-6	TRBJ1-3	TGTGCCAGCAGTTACGACAGGGGCTCTTCTGGAAACACCATATATTTT	CASSYDRGSSGNTIYF
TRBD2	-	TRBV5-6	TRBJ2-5	TGTGCCAGCAGGCTAGCGGGGGGCCAAGAGACCCAGTACTTC	CASRLAGGQETQYF
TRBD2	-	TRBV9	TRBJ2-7	TGTGCCAGCAGCGTAGGGGCTAGCGGGAATGGGGAGCAGTACTTC	CASSVGASGNGEQYF
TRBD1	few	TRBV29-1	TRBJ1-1	TGCAGCGTTGAAGGGACAGGGGGCACTGAAGCTTTCTTT	CSVEGTGGTEAFF
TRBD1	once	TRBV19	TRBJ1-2	TGTGCCAGTAGAAGACAGGGGGCTGAGTTTCATGGCTACACCTTC	CASRRQGAEFHGYTF
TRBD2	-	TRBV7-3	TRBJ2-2	TGTGCCAGCAGCCCCAGGGAGAGTAGCGGGAGCGGCGGGGAGCTGTTTTTT	CASSPRESSGSGGELFF
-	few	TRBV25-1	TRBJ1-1	TGTGCCAGCAGTGTGGAGGGGAACACTGAAGCTTTCTTT	CASSVEGNTEAFF
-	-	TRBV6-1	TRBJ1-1	TGTGCCAGCAACTACAGGCTGAACACTGAAGCTTTCTTT	CASNYRLNTEAFF
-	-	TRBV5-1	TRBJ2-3	TGCGCCAGCAGCTTGGGTCCTCCCCTACCCACTAGCACAGATACGCAGTATTTT	CASSLGPPLPTSTDTQYF
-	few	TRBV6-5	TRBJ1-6	TGTGCCAGCAGGGCCGGCGGGTCCCTCTCACCCCTCCACTTT	CASRAGGSLSPLHF
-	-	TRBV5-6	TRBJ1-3	TGTGCCAGCAGCTATCAGGGGATGCCTGGAAACACCATATATTTT	CASSYQGMPGNTIYF
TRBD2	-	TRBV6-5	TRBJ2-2	TGTGCCAGCAGTTACAAGGGGCCGGGGGGCGGGGAGCTGTTTTTT	CASSYKGPGGGELFF
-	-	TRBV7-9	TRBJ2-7	TGTGCCAGCAGCTTAAGTTTTGCTCTAACCTACGAGCAGTACTTC	CASSLSFALTYEQYF
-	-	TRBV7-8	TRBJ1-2	TGTGCCAGTCTCGATCCGGGATTAGGCTACACCTTC	CASLDPGLGYTF
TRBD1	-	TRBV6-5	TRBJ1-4	TGTGCCAGCAGTTACCGAAAGACAGGGAAAAATGAAAAACTGTTTTTT	CASSYRKTGKNEKLFF
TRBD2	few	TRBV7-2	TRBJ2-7	TGTGCCAGCAGCTTAGGGCTAGCGGGAGCCTACGAGCAGTACTTC	CASSLGLAGAYEQYF
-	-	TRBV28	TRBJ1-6	TGTGCCAGCAGCCCTGGGAGGCAGGATAATTCACCCCTCCACTTT	CASSPGRQDNSPLHF
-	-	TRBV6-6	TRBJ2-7	TGTGCCAGCAGGTGGGAGGTCCCCTACGAGCAGTACTTC	CASRWEVPYEQYF
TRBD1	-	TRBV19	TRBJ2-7	TGTGCCAGTAGTCCCCGACAGGGGATATCCTACGAGCAGTACTTC	CASSPRQGISYEQYF
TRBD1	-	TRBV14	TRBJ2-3	TGTGCCAGCAGCCGGGGGACAGGGGGCACAGATACGCAGTATTTT	CASSRGTGGTDTQYF
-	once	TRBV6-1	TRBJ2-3	TGTGCCAGCAGCGAAGCGATACTTGGAGATACGCAGTATTTT	CASSEAILGDTQYF